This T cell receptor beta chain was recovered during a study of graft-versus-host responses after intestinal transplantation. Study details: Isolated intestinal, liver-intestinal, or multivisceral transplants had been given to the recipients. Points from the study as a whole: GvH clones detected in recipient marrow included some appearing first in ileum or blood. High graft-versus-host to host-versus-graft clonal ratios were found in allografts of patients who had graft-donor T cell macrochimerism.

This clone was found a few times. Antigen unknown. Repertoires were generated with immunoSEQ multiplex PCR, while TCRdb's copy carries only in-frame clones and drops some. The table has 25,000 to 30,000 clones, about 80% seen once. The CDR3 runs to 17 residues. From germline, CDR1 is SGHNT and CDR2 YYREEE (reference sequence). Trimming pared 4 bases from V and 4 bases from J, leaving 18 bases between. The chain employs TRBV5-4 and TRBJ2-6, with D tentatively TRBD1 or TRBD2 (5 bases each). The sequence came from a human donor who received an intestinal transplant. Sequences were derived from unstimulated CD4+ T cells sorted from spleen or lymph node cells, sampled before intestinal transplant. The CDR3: CASSGGRRGAGANVLTF. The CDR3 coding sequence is TGTGCCAGCAGCGGGGGACGTAGAGGGGCCGGGGCCAACGTCCTGACTTTC.